These 4 T cell receptor beta chains were all obtained from the same sample, sequenced in a study of T cell repertoires in cytomegalovirus infection. TCRdb called the reads again in MiXCR, with one record for every CDR3 protein. The sample includes some 180,000 distinct CDR3 sequences, roughly a fifth of them seen just once. What was sequenced was PBMCs. All receptors come from a human donor in good health (CMV status not recorded). Some clones in this sample may be carry-over from other donors' samples.

This clonotype was found a few times. The chain is built from TRBV3-1 and TRBJ1-2, with D unclear. Between the trimmed V and J ends, which lost 0 bases and 6 bases, there was a span of 5 bases. Germline-derived CDR1 and CDR2 are LGHDT and YNNKEL (reference sequence). The CDR3 spans 12 residues. The CDR3 DNA is TGTGCCAGCAGCCAAGAAGGGAATGGCTACACCTTC. This gives the protein CASSQEGNGYTF.

The chain recombines TRBV4-1 with TRBJ2-7, with 9 bases lining up with TRBD2. J was trimmed by 0 bases and V by 1 base; bases with no gene match: 4. Germline V gene lookup returns CDR1 MGHRA and CDR2 YSYEKL. This CDR3 is built from 16 residues. The CDR3 loop is CASSQGGGVSSYEQYF. In DNA form, the CDR3 reads TGCGCCAGCAGCCAAGGCGGGGGGGTGAGCTCCTACGAGCAGTACTTC.

This clonotype was found a few times. The genes are TRBV6-1 and TRBJ2-3; 10 bases map to TRBD1. V shed 5 bases, J shed 7 bases, and the junction held 9 bases outside the gene matches. Germline CDR1 MNHNS, CDR2 SASEGT. There are 15 residues in the CDR3. The CDR3 DNA follows: TGTGCCAGCAGTCCGGGGGGACAGGGGACATATACGCAGTATTTT. Protein: CASSPGGQGTYTQYF.

This clonotype turned up a few times. This chain links TRBV5-1 with TRBJ2-7, with TRBD1 matching 7 bases. CDR1 is SGHRS, CDR2 YFSETQ, per germline. J was trimmed by 3 bases and V by 8 bases; bases with no gene match: 8. The CDR3 sequence is 13 residues long. CDR3 protein: CARSGHRGYEQYF. In DNA form, the CDR3 reads TGCGCCAGAAGTGGGCACAGGGGCTACGAGCAGTACTTC.